The 17 T cell receptor beta chains below come from one sample, sequenced in a study of cytomegalovirus exposure and HLA in healthy donors (dated by TCRdb to the late 2010s). Library prep was done by the immunoSEQ multiplex PCR assay. The multiplex PCR relied on a mix of 60 forward primers for TCR Vbeta segments and 13 reverse primers for TCR Jbeta segments. TCRdb holds this immuneACCESS table with in-frame rearrangements only. Some clones are missing; in checked studies, unresolved V genes explain under half, and the rest has no known cause. The sample contains 66,000 or so clones, roughly 90% of them found a single time. The ten largest clones capture approximately 1.5% of the sample. Sample: PBMCs. The source is a man younger than 40 in good health and CMV-seropositive.

This chain links TRBV7-2 with TRBJ1-5; TRBD1 is a possible D gene (5 bases). This CDR3 spans 13 amino acids. Deletions cut 5 bases from V and 9 bases from J, with 14 bases between. Germline loops: CDR1 SGHTA, CDR2 FQGNSA. CDR3 sequence: CASSPSRGGPQHF. The CDR3 DNA is TGTGCCAGCAGCCCGAGTCGGGGGGGGCCCCAGCATTTT.

This sequence joins TRBV27 and TRBJ2-5, with 14 bases fitting TRBD2. Trimming removed 5 bases from V and 4 bases from J; junction bases left unmatched: 9. From germline, CDR1 is MNHEY and CDR2 SMNVEV (reference sequence). CDR3 length equals 17 residues. The CDR3, as DNA: TGTGCCAGCAGTCCTCGAGGGACTAGCGGGAGATTAGAGACCCAGTACTTC. This encodes CASSPRGTSGRLETQYF.

The chain joins TRBV11-3 to TRBJ2-7, with a weak D call TRBD2 (5 bases). The CDR3 extends over 14 amino acids. Germline V gene sequence: CDR1 SGHNT, CDR2 YENEEA. V gave up 0 bases and J gave up 7 bases, with 13 bases separating them. CDR3 nucleotide sequence: TGTGCCAGCAGCTTAGATCTGTTACGGGATGAGCAGTACTTC. Translating gives CASSLDLLRDEQYF.

This chain uses TRBV6-5 with TRBJ1-1; TRBD1 matches 7 bases. Germline lookup yields CDR1 MNHEY and CDR2 SVGAGI. The CDR3 consists of 12 residues. CDR3 sequence (DNA): TGTGCTTCGACAGGGTCGGGAACTGAAGCTTTCTTT. It encodes CASTGSGTEAFF.

The CDR3 nucleotides read TGTGCCACCAGCAGAGGGGGGGATACGAAGACCCAGTACTTC. Translation: CATSRGGDTKTQYF. J is TRBJ2-5 and V is TRBV15; TRBD2 might be the D (6 bases). Germline CDR1 LNHNV, CDR2 YYDKDF (reference sequence). This CDR3 has 14 amino acids. Trimming took 1 base from V and 6 from J, leaving 12 bases between them.

To note about this clone: An end of the junction differs from the germline gene, which may be a read error. V usage is TRBV20-1 and J usage is TRBJ2-1; no firm D call. CDR3 size: 11 residues. Germline CDR1 reads DFQATT; CDR2 reads SNEGSKA (reference sequence). This chain's CDR3 is CSPKQYSEQFF. The CDR3 DNA is TGCAGTCCCAAACAGTACAGTGAGCAGTTCTTC.

This clone was observed a single time. This chain connects TRBV11-2 to TRBJ2-2; D is unclear. Germline V gene data show CDR1 as SGHAT and CDR2 as FQNNGV. Trimming left V 5 bases short and J 2 bases short, with 9 bases between. The CDR3 sequence is 14 residues long. The CDR3 sequence is CASSLLLNTGELFF. CDR3 coding DNA: TGTGCCAGCAGCCTTTTACTAAACACCGGGGAGCTGTTTTTT. Supplemented by reference TRBV11-2 and TRBJ2-2, the full variable domain reads EAGVAQSPRYKIIEKRQSVAFWCNPISGHATLYWYQQILGQGPKLLIQFQNNGVVDDSQLPKDRFSAERLKGVDSTLKIQPAKLEDSAVYLCASSLLLNTGELFFGEGSRLTVL.

The chain uses TRBV11-3 and TRBJ2-5; D might be TRBD1 (7 bases). The CDR3 has 16 residues. Trimming took off 5 bases at V and 5 bases at J, with 21 bases between the two ends. Germline CDR1 and CDR2: SGHNT and YENEEA. CDR3 coding DNA: TGTGCCAGCAGCCCAACAACGACAGGGACTGGGGAGACCCAGTACTTC. Translating gives CASSPTTTGTGETQYF.

This CDR3 is CASSYTAGEKLFF. As DNA, the CDR3 is TGTGCCAGCAGTTACACGGCGGGGGAAAAACTGTTTTTT. This rearrangement joins TRBV11-2 to TRBJ1-4; D ambiguous. Trimming shortened V by 6 bases and J by 8 bases, and 13 bases separated the two germline ends. This CDR3 region has 13 residues. Germline V gene lookup returns CDR1 SGHAT and CDR2 FQNNGV.

This clone has only a few counts. CDR3: CASSLKIKGGRAINEQFF. The CDR3 bases are TGTGCCAGCAGCTTAAAGATTAAAGGCGGGAGGGCCATCAATGAGCAGTTCTTC. V and J are TRBV13 and TRBJ2-1, with 9 bases that match TRBD2. The length of the CDR3 is 18 residues. CDR1 and CDR2 from the germline V gene are PRHDT and FYEKMQ (reference sequence). V trimming: 2 bases; J trimming: 6 bases; junction bases outside the gene matches: 14.

V usage is TRBV4-3 and J usage is TRBJ2-7, with D perhaps TRBD1 (6 bases). The germline V and J ends were trimmed by 1 base and 0 bases, with 10 bases remaining between them. Germline V gene sequence: CDR1 LGHNA, CDR2 YSLEER. The CDR3 is 15 amino acids. The CDR3 DNA follows: TGCGCCAGCAGCCAAGCCTTCAGGGGCTCCTACGAGCAGTACTTC. As protein: CASSQAFRGSYEQYF.

This clone was detected a few times. This sequence joins TRBV29-1 and TRBJ2-1; 7 bases line up with TRBD2. V gave up 4 bases and J gave up 0 bases; unmatched junction bases: 0. CDR1 and CDR2 (germline): SQVTM, ANQGSEA. There are 13 residues in the CDR3. For the CDR3, the DNA is TGCAGCGTTGGCGGGAGCTCCTACAATGAGCAGTTCTTC. Translation gives CSVGGSSYNEQFF.

The chain links TRBV28 to TRBJ2-7; tentatively, D is TRBD1 (6 bases). Between the trimmed V and J ends, which lost 6 bases and 2 bases, there was a span of 14 bases. The CDR3 is 14 amino acids. CDR1 is MDHEN, CDR2 SYDVKM, per germline. CDR3 sequence reads: CASSNRVPPYEQYF. CDR3 nucleotide sequence: TGTGCCAGCAGCAACAGGGTCCCCCCCTACGAGCAGTACTTC.

The chain uses TRBV7-6 and TRBJ2-7, with 9 bases fitting TRBD2. Trimming took 5 bases from V and 1 from J; bases not matched to a gene: 6. The CDR3 contains 15 residues. From germline, CDR1 is SGHVS and CDR2 FNYEAQ. The CDR3 sequence: CASSLQREVSYEQYF. For the CDR3, the DNA is TGTGCCAGCAGCCTTCAGCGGGAGGTGTCCTACGAGCAGTACTTC.

The V and J genes are TRBV6-7 and TRBJ1-2; 7 bases agree with TRBD1. TRBV6-7 is marked as an open reading frame, function uncertain. CDR3 length: 16 residues. V shed 7 bases and J 3 bases; nucleotides not matched to a gene: 14. The CDR3 sequence is CASTQCRQGVDYGYTF. For the CDR3, the DNA is TGTGCCAGCACCCAATGTAGACAGGGCGTGGACTATGGCTACACCTTC.

This rearrangement joins TRBV27 to TRBJ2-6; 7 bases fit TRBD2. CDR1 MNHEY and CDR2 SMNVEV come from the germline V gene (reference sequence). V shed 3 bases, J shed 2 bases, and the junction held 4 bases outside the gene matches. The CDR3 sequence is 16 residues long. CDR3 nucleotide sequence: TGTGCCAGCAGTTTCGGGGGGACGCCTGGGGCCAACGTCCTGACTTTC. Translating gives CASSFGGTPGANVLTF.

V is TRBV4-1 and J is TRBJ2-5; weak D call: TRBD1 (5 bases). V gave up 1 base and J gave up 3 bases, with 6 bases separating them. The CDR3 runs 13 residues. CDR1 and CDR2 from the germline V gene are MGHRA and YSYEKL. This CDR3 is CASSQVGEETQYF. For the CDR3, the DNA is TGCGCCAGCAGCCAAGTAGGGGAAGAGACCCAGTACTTC.